A selection of T cell receptor beta chains follows, all from one sample in a study of control samples from healthy donors and cancer patients. TCRdb keeps only in-frame clones here, not all; method: immunoSEQ multiplex PCR. This repertoire shows more than 100,000 clones, approximately 88% found once; its top ten account for roughly 3.2%. Sequencing was carried out using blood. All receptors derive from a man between 40 and 49 years old in good health. CDR3s include the opening cysteine and the closing phenylalanine or tryptophan. The D gene is left open where the match is weak. Some rows have no size entry. The others give once, few or many, or a class for an expanded clone.

.	TRBV3-1/TRBV3-2	TRBJ1-5	.	CASSLGVSNQPQHF	TGTGCCAGCAGCCTAGGAGTTAGCAATCAGCCCCAGCATTTT
.	TRBV29-1	TRBJ2-5	.	CSVGGTARETQYF	TGCAGCGTTGGCGGGACCGCGAGAGAGACCCAGTACTTC
.	TRBV7-2	TRBJ1-6	.	CASSPMGSGSPLHF	TGTGCCAGCAGCCCAATGGGAAGTGGATCACCCCTCCACTTT
TRBD2	TRBV6-1	TRBJ2-5	.	CASSEAGRGGQETQYF	TGTGCCAGCAGTGAAGCGGGGCGGGGGGGCCAGGAGACCCAGTACTTC
.	TRBV5-6	TRBJ2-4	.	CASSAQLLAKNIQYF	TGTGCCAGCAGCGCGCAGCTACTAGCCAAAAACATTCAGTACTTC
.	TRBV9	TRBJ1-6	few	CASSVNTGKNSPLHF	TGTGCCAGCAGCGTAAATACAGGGAAAAATTCACCCCTCCACTTT
.	TRBV19	TRBJ2-7	.	CASSIAAGREQYF	TGTGCCAGTAGTATTGCGGCCGGCCGCGAGCAGTACTTC
.	TRBV3-1/TRBV3-2	TRBJ1-2	.	CASSQAGLYYGYTF	TGTGCCAGCAGCCAAGCAGGGTTATACTATGGCTACACCTTC
.	TRBV7-2	TRBJ2-7	.	CASSPRGGPRGHEQYF	TGTGCCAGCAGCCCAAGGGGGGGCCCTCGGGGCCACGAGCAGTACTTC
.	TRBV6-2/TRBV6-3	TRBJ2-7	.	CASSQTVEQYF	TGTGCCAGCAGCCAGACAGTCGAGCAGTACTTC
.	TRBV7-9	TRBJ1-1	.	CASSLNPSTNTEAFF	TGTGCCAGCAGCTTAAATCCCTCTACGAACACTGAAGCTTTCTTT
.	TRBV7-2	TRBJ2-2	.	CASSLGGGGFGGELFF	TGTGCCAGCAGCTTAGGAGGGGGGGGATTTGGCGGGGAGCTGTTTTTT
.	TRBV7-9	TRBJ1-5	.	CASSLARVDQPQHF	TGTGCCAGCAGCTTAGCAAGGGTAGATCAGCCCCAGCATTTT
.	TRBV6-4	TRBJ1-5	.	CASSPIMGQPQHF	TGTGCCAGCAGCCCCATTATGGGCCAGCCCCAGCATTTT
TRBD2	TRBV18	TRBJ2-6	.	CASSPRREAPGANVLTF	TGTGCCAGCTCACCACGTCGGGAGGCCCCTGGGGCCAACGTCCTGACTTTC
.	TRBV7-2	TRBJ2-7	once	CASSFSGPYEQYF	TGTGCCAGCAGCTTCTCAGGGCCTTACGAGCAGTACTTC
.	TRBV7-2	TRBJ1-4	.	CASSYRALGGSRNEKLFF	TGTGCCAGCAGCTACCGGGCCCTAGGAGGGTCGAGGAATGAAAAACTGTTTTTT
.	TRBV7-2	TRBJ1-1	once	CASSRSQENTEAFF	TGTGCCAGCAGCCGCTCTCAGGAGAACACTGAAGCTTTCTTT